This T cell receptor beta chain is from a study of kidney transplant recipient with SARS-CoV-2 infection. TCRdb reprocessed the reads via MiXCR and lists one record per CDR3 protein. The sample contains about 240,000 distinct CDR3 sequences, around 26% of which appear only once. The table lists this clonotype with many counts. The CDR3 covers 17 residues. The V gene's germline CDR1 is KGHSY and CDR2 FQNENV. Trimming pared 5 bases from V and 4 bases from J, leaving 23 bases between. The chain combines TRBV16 with TRBJ1-2; D gene ambiguous. This clonotype was obtained from a male patient aged 25-45 years who had COVID-19 and was a kidney transplant recipient. Some T cells may possibly be graft donor cells. The sample here was a blood sample, taken at baseline and between days 110 and 120 from a kidney transplant recipient. The DNA of the CDR3 is TGTGCCAGCAGCTACTTTACGGTCGTTAGAAAGACCTATGGCTACACCTTC. Protein product: CASSYFTVVRKTYGYTF.